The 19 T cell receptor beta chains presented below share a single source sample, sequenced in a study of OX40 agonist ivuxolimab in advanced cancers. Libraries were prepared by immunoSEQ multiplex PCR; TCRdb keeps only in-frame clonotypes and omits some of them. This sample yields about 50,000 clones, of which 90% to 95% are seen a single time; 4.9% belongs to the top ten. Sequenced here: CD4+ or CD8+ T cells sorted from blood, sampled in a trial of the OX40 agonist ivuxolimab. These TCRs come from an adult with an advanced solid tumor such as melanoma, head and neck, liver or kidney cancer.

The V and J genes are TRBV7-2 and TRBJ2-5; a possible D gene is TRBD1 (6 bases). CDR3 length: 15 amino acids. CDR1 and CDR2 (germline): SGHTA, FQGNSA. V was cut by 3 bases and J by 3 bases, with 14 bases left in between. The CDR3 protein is CASSLIQGLEETQYF. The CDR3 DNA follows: TGTGCCAGCAGCTTGATACAGGGTCTCGAAGAGACCCAGTACTTC. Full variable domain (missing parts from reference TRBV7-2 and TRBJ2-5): GAGVSQSPSNKVTEKGKDVELRCDPISGHTALYWYRQSLGQGLEFLIYFQGNSAPDKSGLPSDRFSAERTGGSVSTLTIQRTQQEDSAVYLCASSLIQGLEETQYFGPGTRLLVL.

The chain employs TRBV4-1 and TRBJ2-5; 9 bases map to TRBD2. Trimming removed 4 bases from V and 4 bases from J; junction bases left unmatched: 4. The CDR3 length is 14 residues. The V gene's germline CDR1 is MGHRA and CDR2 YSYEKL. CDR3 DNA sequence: TGCGCCAGCAGCCTGCTAGCGGGACTAGAGACCCAGTACTTC. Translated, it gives CASSLLAGLETQYF.

CDR3 sequence: CASSYSSMGITEAFF. DNA for the CDR3: TGTGCCAGCAGTTACTCATCGATGGGGATTACTGAAGCTTTCTTT. The rearrangement links TRBV6-5 to TRBJ1-1; no definite D call. The CDR3 loop spans 15 amino acids. CDR1 is MNHEY, CDR2 SVGAGI, per germline. Trimming shortened V by 0 bases and J by 5 bases, and 13 bases separated the two germline ends.

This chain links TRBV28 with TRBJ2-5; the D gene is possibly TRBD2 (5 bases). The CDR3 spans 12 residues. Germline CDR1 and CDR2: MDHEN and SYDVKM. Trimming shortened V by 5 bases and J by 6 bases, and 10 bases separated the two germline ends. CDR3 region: CASSESGKTQYF. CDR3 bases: TGTGCCAGCAGTGAGTCGGGGAAGACCCAGTACTTC.

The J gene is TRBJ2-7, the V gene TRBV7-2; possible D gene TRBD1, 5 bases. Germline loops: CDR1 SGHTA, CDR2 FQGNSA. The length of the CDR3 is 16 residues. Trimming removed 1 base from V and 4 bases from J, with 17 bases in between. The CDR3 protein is CASSLEVPQGRYEQYF. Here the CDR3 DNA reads TGTGCCAGCAGCTTAGAGGTCCCTCAGGGTCGGTACGAGCAGTACTTC.

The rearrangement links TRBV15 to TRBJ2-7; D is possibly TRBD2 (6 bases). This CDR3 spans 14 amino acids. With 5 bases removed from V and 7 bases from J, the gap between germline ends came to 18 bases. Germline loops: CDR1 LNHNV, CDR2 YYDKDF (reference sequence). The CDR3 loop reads CATSPGLGRGEQYF. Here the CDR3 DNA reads TGTGCCACCAGCCCCGGTCTGGGCCGGGGGGAGCAGTACTTC.

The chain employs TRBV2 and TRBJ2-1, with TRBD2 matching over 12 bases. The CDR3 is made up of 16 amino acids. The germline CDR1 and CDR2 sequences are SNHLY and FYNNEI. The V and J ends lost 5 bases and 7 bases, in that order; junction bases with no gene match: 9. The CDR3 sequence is CASSPRTSGIGNEQFF. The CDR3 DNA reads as TGTGCCAGCAGTCCCCGGACTAGCGGGATAGGAAATGAGCAGTTCTTC.

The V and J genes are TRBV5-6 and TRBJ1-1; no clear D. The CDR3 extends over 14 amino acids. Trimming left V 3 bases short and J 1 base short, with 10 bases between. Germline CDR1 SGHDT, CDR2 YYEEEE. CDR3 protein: CASSWPGENTEAFF. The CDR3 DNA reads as TGTGCCAGCAGCTGGCCCGGGGAGAACACTGAAGCTTTCTTT.

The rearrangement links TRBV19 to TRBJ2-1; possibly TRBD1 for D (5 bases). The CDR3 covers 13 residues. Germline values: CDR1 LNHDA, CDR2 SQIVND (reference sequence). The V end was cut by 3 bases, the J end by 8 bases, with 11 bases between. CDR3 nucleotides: TGTGCCAGTAGTATTCAGGGTTGGGATGAGCAGTTCTTC. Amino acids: CASSIQGWDEQFF.

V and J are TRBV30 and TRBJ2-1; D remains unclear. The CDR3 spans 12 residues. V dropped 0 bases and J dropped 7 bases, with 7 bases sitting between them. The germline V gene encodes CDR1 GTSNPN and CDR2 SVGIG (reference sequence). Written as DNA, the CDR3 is TGTGCCTGGAGTGTAATGGGGAATGAGCAGTTCTTC. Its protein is CAWSVMGNEQFF. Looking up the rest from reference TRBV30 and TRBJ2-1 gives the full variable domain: SQTIHQWPATLVQPVGSPLSLECTVEGTSNPNLYWYRQAAGRGLQLLFYSVGIGQISSEVPQNLSASRPQDRQFILSSKKLLLSDSGFYLCAWSVMGNEQFFGPGTRLTVL.

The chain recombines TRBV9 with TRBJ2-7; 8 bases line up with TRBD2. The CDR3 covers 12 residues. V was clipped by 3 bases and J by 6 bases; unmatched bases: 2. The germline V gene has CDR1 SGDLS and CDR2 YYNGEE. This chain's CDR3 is CASSDSGIEQYF. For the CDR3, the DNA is TGTGCCAGCAGCGATAGCGGGATCGAGCAGTACTTC.

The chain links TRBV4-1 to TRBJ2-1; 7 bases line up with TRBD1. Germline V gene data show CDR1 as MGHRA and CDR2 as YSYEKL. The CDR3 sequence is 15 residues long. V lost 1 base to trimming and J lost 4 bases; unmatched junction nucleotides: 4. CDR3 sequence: CASSQVTGLYNEQFF. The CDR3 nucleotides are TGCGCCAGCAGCCAAGTGACAGGGTTGTACAATGAGCAGTTCTTC.

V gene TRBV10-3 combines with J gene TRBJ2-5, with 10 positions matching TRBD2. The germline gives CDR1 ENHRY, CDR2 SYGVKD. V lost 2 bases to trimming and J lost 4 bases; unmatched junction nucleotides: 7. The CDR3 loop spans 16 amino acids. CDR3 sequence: CAISEVASGSPETQYF. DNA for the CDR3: TGTGCCATCAGTGAGGTGGCTAGCGGGAGCCCAGAGACCCAGTACTTC.

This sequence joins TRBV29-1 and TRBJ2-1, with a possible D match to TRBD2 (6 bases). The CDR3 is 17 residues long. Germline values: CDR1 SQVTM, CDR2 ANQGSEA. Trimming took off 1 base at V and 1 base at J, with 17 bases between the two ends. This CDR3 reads CSVEGGRGRRSYNEQFF. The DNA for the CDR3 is TGCAGCGTTGAAGGAGGGCGAGGGAGGAGGTCCTACAATGAGCAGTTCTTC.

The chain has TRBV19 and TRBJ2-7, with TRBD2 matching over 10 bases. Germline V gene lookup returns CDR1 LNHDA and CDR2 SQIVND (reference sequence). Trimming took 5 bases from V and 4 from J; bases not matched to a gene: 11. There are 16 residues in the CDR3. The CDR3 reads CASSSWTSGPSYEQYF. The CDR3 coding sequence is TGTGCCAGTAGTTCCTGGACTAGCGGACCCTCTTACGAGCAGTACTTC.

The CDR3 bases are TGTGCCAGCAGCGTAGGGGTTAGCGGTATCTACAATGAGCAGTTCTTC. This encodes CASSVGVSGIYNEQFF. The chain recombines TRBV9 with TRBJ2-1, with TRBD2 as a possible D gene (6 bases). The germline V gene encodes CDR1 SGDLS and CDR2 YYNGEE. The CDR3 contains 16 residues. V gave up 0 bases and J gave up 3 bases, with 13 bases separating them.

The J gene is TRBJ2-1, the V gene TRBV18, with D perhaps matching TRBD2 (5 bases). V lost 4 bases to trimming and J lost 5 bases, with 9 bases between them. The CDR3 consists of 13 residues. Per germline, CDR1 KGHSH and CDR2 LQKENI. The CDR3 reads CASSHTADNEQFF. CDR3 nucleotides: TGTGCCAGCTCACATACAGCGGACAATGAGCAGTTCTTC. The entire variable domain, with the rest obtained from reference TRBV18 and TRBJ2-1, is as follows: NAGVMQNPRHLVRRRGQEARLRCSPMKGHSHVYWYRQLPEEGLKFMVYLQKENIIDESGMPKERFSAEFPKEGPSILRIQQVVRGDSAAYFCASSHTADNEQFFGPGTRLTVL.

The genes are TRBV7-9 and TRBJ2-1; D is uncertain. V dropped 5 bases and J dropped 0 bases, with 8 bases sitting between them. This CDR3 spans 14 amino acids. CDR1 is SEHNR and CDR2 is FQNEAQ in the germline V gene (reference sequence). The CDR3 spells CASSVMSSYNEQFF. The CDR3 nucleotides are TGTGCCAGCAGCGTGATGAGCTCCTACAATGAGCAGTTCTTC.

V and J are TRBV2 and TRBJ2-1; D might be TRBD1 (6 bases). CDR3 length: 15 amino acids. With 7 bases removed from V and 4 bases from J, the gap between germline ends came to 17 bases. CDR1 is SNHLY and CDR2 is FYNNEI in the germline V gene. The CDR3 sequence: CASTHTKGHYNEQFF. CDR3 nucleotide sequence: TGTGCCAGCACCCATACGAAGGGACATTACAATGAGCAGTTCTTC.